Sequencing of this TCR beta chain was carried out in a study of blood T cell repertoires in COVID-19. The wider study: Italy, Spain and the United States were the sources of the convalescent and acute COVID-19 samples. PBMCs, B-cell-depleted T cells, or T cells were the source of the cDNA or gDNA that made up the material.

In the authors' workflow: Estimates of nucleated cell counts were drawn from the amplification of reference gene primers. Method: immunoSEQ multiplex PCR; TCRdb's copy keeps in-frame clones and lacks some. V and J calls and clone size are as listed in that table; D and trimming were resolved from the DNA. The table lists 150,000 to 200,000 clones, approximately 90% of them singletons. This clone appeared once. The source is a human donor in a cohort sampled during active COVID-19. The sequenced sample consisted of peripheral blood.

The CDR3 loop is CASSVGEQPPYEQYF. Here the CDR3 DNA reads TGTGCCAGCAGCGTAGGCGAACAGCCCCCCTACGAGCAGTACTTC. The chain couples TRBV9 to TRBJ2-7; no clear D gene. Germline CDR1 SGDLS, CDR2 YYNGEE. The CDR3 is 15 amino acids. Between the trimmed V and J ends, which lost 0 bases and 2 bases, there was a span of 12 bases.